A selection of T cell receptor beta chains follows, all from one sample in a study of blood T cell repertoires in COVID-19. The repertoire was sequenced with immunoSEQ multiplex PCR; TCRdb's copy has only in-frame clones and lacks some. The sample shows some 69,000 clones, more than 75% of them seen only once. Sequenced material: peripheral blood. Receptor source: a human donor in a cohort sampled during active COVID-19. Each CDR3 is given without its conserved first and last residue. The D gene is left open where the match is weak.

j_call v_call d_call cdr3_aa
TRBJ1-1 TRBV5-1 NA ASSLLPANTEAF
TRBJ2-1 TRBV3-1/TRBV3-2 TRBD2 ASSQIAGGHNEQF
TRBJ1-5 TRBV10-2 TRBD1 ASRDGQGNQPQH
TRBJ1-1 TRBV28 NA ASSSGREKAF
TRBJ1-3 TRBV3-1/TRBV3-2 TRBD1 ASSDRGQGNTIY
TRBJ2-7 TRBV19 TRBD1 ASSPGDRSIYEQY
TRBJ1-3 TRBV30 NA AWRSLVDPGNTIY
TRBJ1-6 TRBV10-3 TRBD1 AISGVTGGNSNSPLH
TRBJ1-1 TRBV7-9 TRBD1 ASSSVPGDRGRTEAF
TRBJ2-2 TRBV28 TRBD1 ASSSTGGALGTGELF
TRBJ2-3 TRBV11-2 TRBD1 ASSLQGQGGADTQY
TRBJ2-7 TRBV5-1 NA ASSPAGSSYEQY
TRBJ2-3 TRBV19 NA ASSSSPGVIDTQY
TRBJ1-4 TRBV11-2 NA ASSLLGELGEKLF
TRBJ1-1 TRBV5-1 TRBD1 ASRRGGGQGALNTEAF
TRBJ1-5 TRBV10-2 NA ASSAGVRGNQPQH
TRBJ1-2 TRBV4-1 NA ASSRRMVHT
TRBJ2-5 TRBV28 TRBD1 ASSPRGQKETQY
TRBJ1-5 TRBV2 NA ASSEYRGSNQPQH
TRBJ2-5 TRBV7-2 NA ASSALAQETQY
TRBJ1-1 TRBV6-1 NA ASCDSDTEAF
TRBJ2-7 TRBV11-2 TRBD2 ASSWSGGSYEQY
TRBJ2-1 TRBV27 NA ASSPDRSSYNEQF
TRBJ1-1 TRBV11-2 NA ASSLVEGAEAF
TRBJ1-4 TRBV5-1 NA ASSLQGSVEKLF
TRBJ2-2 TRBV27 NA ASSLTGGGVGELF
TRBJ1-1 TRBV5-1 NA ASSLAGPVNTEAF
TRBJ1-4 TRBV5-4 NA ASSVDSNNEKLF
TRBJ2-7 TRBV6-5 TRBD1 AVKYRDRGTYEQY
TRBJ1-4 TRBV27 NA ASRLKGSRIGEKLF
TRBJ1-1 TRBV15 TRBD1 ATSRGTGGLRTEAF
TRBJ1-4 TRBV5-6 NA ASRAQGLANEKLF
TRBJ2-7 TRBV6-4 NA ASSEELSSYEQY